A single sample gave rise to the 13 T cell receptor beta chains below, sequenced in a study of identical twins. TCRdb fed the 5' RACE reads into MiXCR, producing one record per CDR3 protein. The sample yields 450,000 to 600,000 distinct CDR3 sequences, around 22% seen once. These data were also reused for a study on yellow fever vaccine responses in identical twins.

Sequencing used CD4+ T cells sorted from blood. These receptors were taken from a woman aged 18-29 years in good health.

This chain joins TRBV7-9 and TRBJ1-5; TRBD1 might be the D (5 bases). This CDR3 contains 15 residues. CDR1 and CDR2 from the germline V gene are SEHNR and FQNEAQ (reference sequence). V lost 1 base to trimming and J lost 6 bases, with 13 bases between them. CDR3 in amino acids: CASSLVGAGFQPQHF. For the CDR3, the DNA is TGTGCCAGCAGCTTAGTTGGGGCAGGGTTTCAGCCCCAGCATTTT.

V usage is TRBV6-1 and J usage is TRBJ2-7; possible D gene TRBD2, 6 bases. This CDR3 region has 16 residues. Germline CDR1 reads MNHNS; CDR2 reads SASEGT. V lost 7 bases and J 6 bases, leaving 25 bases between the germline ends. The CDR3 coding sequence is TGTGCCAGCACGAGAGAGGGGCTAGCGAAAGGTCGCGAGCAGTACGTC. The encoded protein is CASTREGLAKGREQYV.

This clonotype was observed many times. The chain employs TRBV12-3 or TRBV12-4 and TRBJ1-2, with a possible D match to TRBD1 (5 bases). This CDR3 has 13 residues. The ends were cut back, 1 base at V and 4 bases at J, with 7 bases in the middle. Here the CDR3 reads CASSLVDSYGYTF. In nucleotides, the CDR3 is TGTGCCAGCAGTTTAGTAGACAGCTATGGCTACACCTTC.

The chain links TRBV18 to TRBJ2-1, with D possibly being TRBD1 or TRBD2 (5 bases each). Germline V gene sequence: CDR1 KGHSH, CDR2 LQKENI. V shed 3 bases and J shed 14 bases, with 17 bases lying between them. The CDR3 is 13 amino acids. The CDR3 region has the DNA TGTGCCAGCTCACCGGGACCAGCTCCGAAGGAGTTCTTC. Translation: CASSPGPAPKEFF.

The V gene is TRBV6-5, the J gene TRBJ2-3; 8 bases agree with TRBD2. This CDR3 is 17 amino acids long. Per germline, CDR1 MNHEY and CDR2 SVGAGI. The trim removed 0 bases at V and 0 bases at J, leaving 5 bases unmatched. The CDR3 reads CASSYSISGASTDTQYF. The CDR3 bases are TGTGCCAGCAGTTACTCGATTAGCGGGGCTAGCACAGATACGCAGTATTTT.

The chain joins TRBV18 to TRBJ2-7; D not resolved. The CDR3 covers 13 residues. The ends were cut back, 2 bases at V and 4 bases at J, with 9 bases in the middle. Looked up from germline, CDR1 is KGHSH and CDR2 is LQKENI. The CDR3 loop reads CASSPFWGYEQYV. As DNA, the CDR3 is TGTGCCAGCTCACCATTTTGGGGATACGAGCAGTACGTC.

This chain links TRBV3-1 with TRBJ2-1, with 8 nucleotides matching TRBD2. The CDR3 runs 15 residues. Germline V gene data show CDR1 as LGHDT and CDR2 as YNNKEL (reference sequence). Trimming cost V 0 bases and J 8 bases; bases outside gene matches: 6. The CDR3: CASSQEGLGAYEQFF. The CDR3 DNA is TGTGCCAGCAGCCAAGAGGGACTAGGGGCCTATGAGCAGTTCTTC.

This clonotype has a handful of counts. The chain couples TRBV10-3 to TRBJ2-3, with D possibly matching TRBD2 (6 bases). The CDR3 runs 14 residues. The V end lost 7 bases, the J end lost 0 bases, and 11 bases lay between the germline ends. From germline, CDR1 is ENHRY and CDR2 SYGVKD. In nucleotides, the CDR3 is TGTGCCATCAAAACTAGCCCTAGCACAGATACGCAGTATTTT. Translating it yields CAIKTSPSTDTQYF.

This clonotype has ten or more counts. V is TRBV7-2 and J is TRBJ2-5; 9 bases align to TRBD1. This CDR3 comprises 16 residues. V lost 5 bases and J lost 2; bases outside the gene matches: 9. Germline V gives CDR1 SGHTA, CDR2 FQGNSA. The chain's CDR3 is CASSPLPGQGQETQYF. CDR3 DNA sequence: TGTGCCAGCAGCCCCCTCCCGGGACAGGGACAAGAGACCCAGTACTTC.

This clonotype turned up a few times. The CDR3 region is CASSFEGEQYF. CDR3 sequence (DNA): TGTGCCAGCAGCTTCGAGGGCGAGCAGTACTTC. This chain uses TRBV7-9 with TRBJ2-7; weak D call: TRBD2 (5 bases). The CDR3 is made up of 11 amino acids. The V gene's germline CDR1 is SEHNR and CDR2 FQNEAQ (reference sequence). The V and J ends lost 3 bases and 6 bases respectively, with 6 bases between them.

The rearrangement joins TRBV12-3 or TRBV12-4 to TRBJ2-2; D unresolved. The CDR3 totals 13 residues. Trimming pared 1 base from V and 6 bases from J, leaving 6 bases between. CDR3 residues: CASSLEGPGELFF. In DNA form, the CDR3 reads TGTGCCAGCAGTTTAGAAGGGCCCGGGGAGCTGTTTTTT.

The sample holds a few counts of this clonotype. The chain uses TRBV5-1 and TRBJ2-2; 12 bases agree with TRBD2. The CDR3 has 16 residues. J was trimmed by 4 bases and V by 6 bases; bases with no gene match: 7. Germline-derived CDR1 and CDR2 are SGHRS and YFSETQ. CDR3 sequence (DNA): TGCGCCAGCACCAAAGTACTAGCGGGAGGCACCGGGGAGCTGTTTTTT. Encoded protein: CASTKVLAGGTGELFF. Drawing the rest from reference TRBV5-1 and TRBJ2-2, the complete variable domain is KAGVTQTPRYLIKTRGQQVTLSCSPISGHRSVSWYQQTPGQGLQFLFEYFSETQRNKGNFPGRFSGRQFSNSRSEMNVSTLELGDSALYLCASTKVLAGGTGELFFGEGSRLTVL.

This clonotype was counted between two and nine times. This rearrangement joins TRBV4-1 to TRBJ2-5, with D perhaps matching TRBD2 (5 bases). CDR1 and CDR2 (germline): MGHRA, YSYEKL. Trimming left V 1 base short and J 5 bases short, with 8 bases between. The CDR3 spans 13 residues. The chain's CDR3 is CASSQGGFETQYF. For the CDR3, the DNA is TGCGCCAGCAGCCAAGGAGGGTTTGAGACCCAGTACTTC.